These T cell receptor beta chains were read from a single sample in a study of T-cell reconstitution after alpha-beta-depleted transplantation in children. One entry per CDR3 protein results from TCRdb running MiXCR on the PCR reads. The sample yields around 72,000 distinct CDR3 sequences, around 4.7% seen once. The sample in question was PBMCs, mostly from graft donor cells, obtained 180 days after TCRalphabeta/CD19-depleted stem cell transplant. The source is a boy younger than two who had a stem cell transplant for acute myeloid leukemia, so the T cells may come from the graft donor. Each CDR3 is given with its conserved first and last residue. A D gene is named only where the DNA matches it firmly. Clone size appears in some rows only: once, few, many, or a class for an expanded clone.

j_gene | abundance | d_gene | v_gene | CDR3aa | CDR3nt
TRBJ1-1 | many | TRBD1 | TRBV29-1 | CSVLGTGGYNTEAFF | TGCAGCGTTCTAGGGACAGGGGGCTATAACACTGAAGCTTTCTTT
TRBJ2-2 | - | - | TRBV5-1 | CASSLKVITGELFF | TGCGCCAGCAGCTTGAAGGTGATCACCGGGGAGCTGTTTTTT
TRBJ2-1 | many | TRBD2 | TRBV5-1 | CASSHPGRGGYNEQFF | TGCGCCAGCAGTCACCCGGGGCGGGGGGGTTACAATGAGCAGTTCTTC
TRBJ2-1 | many | - | TRBV12-5 | CASGLDLQEQFF | TGTGCTAGTGGTTTGGACCTTCAGGAGCAGTTCTTC
TRBJ2-1 | many | TRBD2 | TRBV20-1 | CSANSGGSSYNEQFF | TGCAGTGCTAATAGCGGGGGTAGCTCCTACAATGAGCAGTTCTTC
TRBJ2-7 | many | TRBD1 | TRBV7-2 | CASSLAGGQGRYEQYF | TGTGCCAGCAGCTTAGCGGGGGGACAGGGGCGCTACGAGCAGTACTTC
TRBJ2-1 | many | - | TRBV6-2/TRBV6-3 | CASSYNRYNEQFF | TGTGCCAGCAGTTACAACAGATACAATGAGCAGTTCTTC
TRBJ1-5 | many | - | TRBV20-1 | CSVGGLGYSNQPQHF | TGCAGTGTTGGTGGGTTGGGGTATAGCAATCAGCCCCAGCATTTT
TRBJ2-2 | many | - | TRBV18 | CASSPSTPNTGELFF | TGTGCCAGCTCACCATCCACCCCGAACACCGGGGAGCTGTTTTTT
TRBJ1-5 | many | - | TRBV20-1 | CSARVWQGRRNQPQHF | TGCAGTGCTAGAGTCTGGCAGGGACGGAGGAATCAGCCCCAGCATTTT
TRBJ1-2 | - | - | TRBV5-1 | CASSWNLQGYGYTF | TGCGCCAGCAGCTGGAACCTTCAGGGCTATGGCTACACCTTC
TRBJ1-1 | many | TRBD1 | TRBV5-1 | CASSWDRGPDTEAFF | TGCGCCAGCAGTTGGGACAGGGGGCCTGACACTGAAGCTTTCTTT
TRBJ2-1 | - | - | TRBV2 | CASSQGRQFF | TGTGCCAGCAGCCAGGGCAGGCAGTTCTTC
TRBJ1-2 | many | - | TRBV20-1 | CSASKGQQGYTF | TGCAGTGCTAGTAAGGGCCAGCAGGGCTACACCTTC
TRBJ1-1 | many | - | TRBV7-2 | CASSLALPTVMNTEAFF | TGTGCCAGCAGCTTAGCCCTCCCGACGGTCATGAACACTGAAGCTTTCTTT
TRBJ2-7 | many | TRBD1 | TRBV5-6 | CASSSGTGAGYEQYF | TGTGCCAGCAGCTCCGGGACAGGGGCGGGATACGAGCAGTACTTC
TRBJ1-4 | many | TRBD1 | TRBV6-2/TRBV6-3 | CASSYRRTGPTNEKLFF | TGTGCCAGCAGTTACCGTCGGACAGGGCCAACTAATGAAAAACTGTTTTTT
TRBJ2-3 | many | - | TRBV7-2 | CASSVTHGDTQYF | TGTGCCAGCAGCGTGACACACGGAGATACGCAGTATTTT
TRBJ2-7 | many | TRBD2 | TRBV12-3/TRBV12-4 | CASNLSGAGEQYF | TGTGCCAGCAACCTAAGCGGGGCTGGCGAGCAGTACTTC
TRBJ1-1 | many | - | TRBV6-5 | CASSYSRGNTEAFF | TGTGCCAGCAGTTACTCTAGGGGGAACACTGAAGCTTTCTTT
TRBJ1-2 | many | - | TRBV28 | CASSLVPVNYGYTF | TGTGCCAGCAGTTTAGTGCCGGTAAACTATGGCTACACCTTC
TRBJ2-1 | few | - | TRBV6-5 | CASSYSREAYNEQFF | TGTGCCAGCAGTTACTCCAGGGAGGCCTACAATGAGCAGTTCTTC
TRBJ2-1 | many | - | TRBV4-3 | CASSQRGGSYNEQFF | TGCGCCAGCAGCCAGAGGGGTGGGTCCTACAATGAGCAGTTCTTC
TRBJ2-5 | many | - | TRBV29-1 | CSVHLRDAKGETQYF | TGCAGCGTTCATCTTCGGGACGCTAAGGGAGAGACCCAGTACTTC
TRBJ2-5 | many | - | TRBV12-3/TRBV12-4 | CASSLFGATEETQYF | TGTGCCAGCAGTTTGTTCGGGGCGACCGAAGAGACCCAGTACTTC
TRBJ2-3 | many | - | TRBV20-1 | CSASQDTQYF | TGCAGTGCTAGTCAAGATACGCAGTATTTT
TRBJ1-1 | many | - | TRBV4-2 | CASSQVGTEAFF | TGTGCCAGCAGCCAAGTGGGGACAGAAGCTTTCTTT
TRBJ1-1 | many | - | TRBV5-1 | CASSSGANTEAFF | TGCGCCAGCAGCTCGGGGGCGAACACTGAAGCTTTCTTT
TRBJ2-1 | many | - | TRBV7-9 | CASSSSKGPGDNEQFF | TGTGCCAGCAGCTCCTCTAAGGGGCCGGGGGACAATGAGCAGTTCTTC
TRBJ2-2 | many | - | TRBV12-5 | CASGFWGADTGELFF | TGTGCTAGTGGTTTTTGGGGGGCAGACACCGGGGAGCTGTTTTTT
TRBJ2-1 | many | - | TRBV5-1 | CASNPSGELGEQFF | TGCGCCAGCAACCCCTCAGGGGAACTGGGGGAGCAGTTCTTC
TRBJ1-2 | many | - | TRBV29-1 | CSVDPSGRGYTF | TGCAGCGTTGACCCCTCAGGACGTGGCTACACCTTC
TRBJ2-1 | many | - | TRBV5-1 | CASSFGPFDEQFF | TGCGCCAGCAGCTTTGGACCGTTCGATGAGCAGTTCTTC
TRBJ1-4 | many | TRBD1 | TRBV5-1 | CASSLPTTGEGNEKLFF | TGCGCCAGCAGCTTGCCGACGACAGGGGAGGGTAATGAAAAACTGTTTTTT
TRBJ2-3 | many | - | TRBV12-5 | CASVQDYPRTDTQYF | TGTGCTAGTGTCCAGGACTACCCGAGGACAGATACGCAGTATTTT
TRBJ2-2 | many | TRBD1 | TRBV7-2 | CASSFNRGANTGELFF | TGTGCCAGCAGCTTTAACAGGGGAGCGAACACCGGGGAGCTGTTTTTT
TRBJ1-2 | many | - | TRBV4-1 | CASSQYTGTVNYGYTF | TGCGCCAGCAGCCAGTATACCGGGACGGTGAACTATGGCTACACCTTC
TRBJ2-5 | many | - | TRBV7-9 | CASSLQLAGKTQYF | TGTGCCAGCAGCTTACAACTAGCTGGAAAGACCCAGTACTTC
TRBJ2-7 | few | TRBD2 | TRBV10-3 | CAISDPAGGPYEQYF | TGTGCCATCAGTGACCCAGCGGGGGGCCCCTACGAGCAGTACTTC
TRBJ1-3 | many | - | TRBV7-2 | CASSLLGAGNTIYF | TGTGCCAGCAGCTTATTGGGGGCTGGAAACACCATATATTTT
TRBJ1-1 | many | - | TRBV29-1 | CSVSLSEAFF | TGCAGCGTTAGTTTATCTGAAGCTTTCTTT
TRBJ2-6 | many | - | TRBV12-3/TRBV12-4 | CASTPSGANVLTF | TGTGCCAGCACCCCTTCTGGGGCCAACGTCCTGACTTTC
TRBJ2-7 | many | - | TRBV5-1 | CASSLTGTTSYEQYF | TGCGCCAGCAGCTTGACGGGGACGACTTCCTACGAGCAGTACTTC
TRBJ1-2 | - | - | TRBV7-8 | CASSLVVDGYGYTF | TGTGCCAGCAGCTTAGTAGTTGATGGATATGGCTACACCTTC
TRBJ1-2 | - | - | TRBV20-1 | CSARDLFVSDGRGNYGYTF | TGCAGTGCTAGAGATCTTTTTGTCTCAGATGGTAGGGGCAACTATGGCTACACCTTC
TRBJ2-3 | many | - | TRBV11-2 | CASSLGRIAVPLTDTQYF | TGTGCCAGCAGCTTAGGCCGTATAGCGGTCCCTCTCACAGATACGCAGTATTTT
TRBJ2-3 | many | - | TRBV5-1 | CASSLPGSAGTDTQYF | TGCGCCAGCAGCTTGCCAGGGTCTGCGGGGACAGATACGCAGTATTTT